This T cell receptor beta chain was identified in a study of T cells after yellow fever vaccination. TCRdb passed the 5' RACE reads through MiXCR, listing each CDR3 protein once. The table has around 350,000 distinct CDR3 sequences, about 6% seen once; the top ten hold approximately 16%. Trimming pared 4 bases from V and 4 bases from J, leaving 11 bases between. The V gene's germline CDR1 is MDHEN and CDR2 SYDVKM. This CDR3 is 14 amino acids long. The rearrangement uses TRBV28 and TRBJ1-3, with D possibly TRBD1 on 5 matching bases. The sample here was PBMCs, taken 5 days after the yellow fever booster vaccination. This receptor was obtained from a young man who received the YFV17D yellow fever vaccine. The CDR3 DNA is TGTGCCAGCAGTTACGTTGGGGCAGGAAACACCATATATTTT. This sequence encodes CASSYVGAGNTIYF.